Listed below are T cell receptor beta chains from one sample, sequenced in a study of blood T cell repertoires in COVID-19. Some clones are missing from TCRdb's copy, which holds only in-frame ones; the method was immunoSEQ multiplex PCR. The repertoire holds about 280,000 clones, approximately 85% seen once, with roughly 5% in the top ten. Sequencing input: peripheral blood. All receptors derive from a man between 50 and 59 years old with active or convalescent COVID-19. Both conserved end residues are part of each CDR3. A D gene is named only where the DNA matches it firmly. Clone sizes are given selectively: once, few, many, or a class where the clone is expanded.

TRBD2	few	16	TRBV2	TRBJ2-7	CASSDNLAGLHYEQYF	TGTGCCAGCAGTGATAATCTTGCGGGACTACACTACGAGCAGTACTTC
NA	few	12	TRBV27	TRBJ1-4	CASSSDPGKLFF	TGTGCCAGCAGTTCTGACCCGGGAAAACTGTTTTTT
NA	NA	13	TRBV28	TRBJ2-7	CASSGRSNYEQYF	TGTGCCAGCAGCGGGAGATCGAATTACGAGCAGTACTTC
TRBD2	NA	16	TRBV7-3	TRBJ2-3	CASSLKAGGGGDTQYF	TGTGCCAGCAGCTTAAAAGCGGGAGGAGGGGGAGATACGCAGTATTTT
NA	NA	12	TRBV6-5	TRBJ2-7	CASSPQGYEQYF	TGTGCCAGCAGCCCCCAGGGTTACGAGCAGTACTTC
TRBD1	NA	13	TRBV12-5	TRBJ1-2	CASGQSGGYGYTF	TGTGCTAGTGGTCAATCAGGGGGCTATGGCTACACCTTC
TRBD1	NA	13	TRBV19	TRBJ1-2	CASAFTGGNGYTF	TGTGCCAGCGCATTCACAGGGGGCAATGGCTACACCTTC
NA	NA	15	TRBV3-1/TRBV3-2	TRBJ2-2	CASSQAPLSGGELFF	TGTGCCAGCAGCCAAGCCCCACTTAGTGGCGGGGAGCTGTTTTTT
NA	NA	14	TRBV24-1	TRBJ2-5	CATSLFRGGETQYF	TGTGCCACCAGTTTATTCAGAGGTGGAGAGACCCAGTACTTC
NA	NA	12	TRBV7-9	TRBJ1-2	CASSPDSYGYTF	TGTGCCAGCAGCCCCGACAGCTATGGCTACACCTTC
TRBD2	NA	17	TRBV28	TRBJ2-1	CASSSLAGEGWGEEQFF	TGTGCCAGCAGTTCCCTAGCGGGAGAGGGGTGGGGAGAGGAGCAGTTCTTC
TRBD1	NA	16	TRBV5-4	TRBJ2-1	CASSLGGTALRNEQFF	TGTGCCAGCAGCTTGGGGGGGACAGCTCTCCGAAATGAGCAGTTCTTC
NA	NA	16	TRBV3-1/TRBV3-2	TRBJ2-7	CASSLVTGGSSYEQYF	TGTGCCAGCAGCCTTGTAACCGGAGGGAGCTCCTACGAGCAGTACTTC
NA	NA	16	TRBV27	TRBJ2-2	CASSRPNSGNTGELFF	TGTGCCAGCAGTCGACCGAATAGCGGGAACACCGGGGAGCTGTTTTTT
TRBD1	NA	16	TRBV6-5	TRBJ1-2	CASSYSGTGGFYGYTF	TGTGCCAGCAGTTACTCAGGGACAGGGGGCTTTTATGGCTACACCTTC
NA	NA	12	TRBV28	TRBJ1-5	CATWGRDEPQHF	TGTGCCACCTGGGGGCGCGATGAGCCCCAGCATTTT
NA	few	15	TRBV16	TRBJ1-6	CASSQSTVNNSPLHF	TGTGCCAGCAGCCAATCCACAGTGAATAATTCACCCCTCCACTTT
TRBD1	once	15	TRBV19	TRBJ1-5	CASSRLDRNNQPQHF	TGTGCCAGTAGTAGGTTGGACAGGAACAATCAGCCCCAGCATTTT
NA	NA	11	TRBV5-4	TRBJ1-2	CASSSSNGYTF	TGTGCCAGCAGCTCATCTAACGGCTACACCTTC
NA	NA	13	TRBV12-3/TRBV12-4	TRBJ2-6	CASRLSGANVLTF	TGTGCCAGCAGACTCTCTGGGGCCAACGTCCTGACTTTC
NA	NA	17	TRBV21-1	TRBJ2-1	CASSKEFSWGSVDEQFF	TGTGCCAGCAGCAAGGAATTCTCCTGGGGTAGCGTGGATGAGCAGTTCTTC
TRBD2	NA	16	TRBV6-2/TRBV6-3	TRBJ2-7	CASSYSSGRSSYEQYF	TGTGCCAGCAGTTACAGTAGCGGGAGGTCCTCCTACGAGCAGTACTTC
TRBD2	NA	13	TRBV6-5	TRBJ2-3	CASSYSLAGVHYF	TGTGCCAGCAGTTACTCGCTAGCGGGGGTTCATTATTTT
NA	NA	11	TRBV12-5	TRBJ2-5	CASGLEQTQYF	TGTGCTAGTGGTTTGGAGCAGACCCAGTACTTC
NA	NA	15	TRBV6-5	TRBJ2-2	CASSLRDNRAGELFF	TGTGCCAGCAGCCTTAGGGATAACAGGGCCGGGGAGCTGTTTTTT
NA	NA	14	TRBV25-1	TRBJ1-1	CASSDRPGNTEAFF	TGTGCCAGCAGTGACAGGCCAGGGAACACTGAAGCTTTCTTT
TRBD1	NA	13	TRBV28	TRBJ1-2	CASSRQGIRGYTF	TGTGCCAGCAGTCGACAGGGAATTAGGGGCTACACCTTC
NA	NA	15	TRBV11-2	TRBJ1-2	CASSSLIIQGLGYTF	TGTGCCAGCAGCTCATTAATTATACAGGGTCTGGGCTACACCTTC
NA	NA	14	TRBV6-5	TRBJ1-5	CASSYSSPGQPQHF	TGTGCCAGCAGTTACTCTAGTCCGGGACAGCCCCAGCATTTT
TRBD2	NA	16	TRBV3-1/TRBV3-2	TRBJ2-3	CASSLSTSGLTDTQYF	TGTGCCAGCAGCCTCTCGACTAGCGGACTCACAGATACGCAGTATTTT
NA	NA	14	TRBV2	TRBJ2-5	CASSGMGRSQTQYF	TGTGCCAGCAGTGGAATGGGCAGGTCGCAGACCCAGTACTTC
TRBD2	once	14	TRBV25-1	TRBJ2-2	CASSEFAGGGELFF	TGTGCCAGCAGTGAATTTGCGGGGGGCGGGGAGCTGTTTTTT
NA	NA	14	TRBV19	TRBJ1-1	CASSIGGGNTEAFF	TGTGCCAGTAGTATAGGTGGCGGTAACACTGAAGCTTTCTTT
NA	NA	13	TRBV6-5	TRBJ1-6	CASSYSRGGTLHF	TGTGCCAGCAGTTACTCCCGCGGGGGGACCCTCCACTTT
TRBD2	NA	15	TRBV18	TRBJ2-7	CASSPKRGSSYEQYF	TGTGCCAGCTCACCTAAGCGGGGTAGCTCCTACGAGCAGTACTTC
NA	NA	17	TRBV9	TRBJ2-1	CASSVGPAGFSYNEQFF	TGTGCCAGCAGCGTAGGGCCAGCGGGCTTTTCCTACAATGAGCAGTTCTTC
TRBD2	NA	15	TRBV29-1	TRBJ2-1	CSGGTSGTTYNEQFF	TGCAGCGGGGGGACTAGCGGGACTACCTACAATGAGCAGTTCTTC
TRBD2	NA	14	TRBV15	TRBJ2-7	CATSLGLAAYEQYF	TGTGCCACCAGCCTCGGACTAGCGGCATACGAGCAGTACTTC
TRBD1	NA	14	TRBV13	TRBJ2-2	CASSLGQGLGELFF	TGTGCCAGCAGCTTAGGACAGGGGCTCGGGGAGCTGTTTTTT
NA	NA	12	TRBV19	TRBJ1-1	CASTERNTEAFF	TGTGCCAGTACGGAGAGGAACACTGAAGCTTTCTTT
NA	once	12	TRBV28	TRBJ1-1	CASKGEGTEAFF	TGTGCCAGCAAGGGTGAGGGCACTGAAGCTTTCTTT
TRBD2	NA	19	TRBV3-1/TRBV3-2	TRBJ2-1	CASSHLATSGALSYNEQFF	TGTGCCAGCAGCCACTTGGCGACTAGCGGGGCCCTCTCCTACAATGAGCAGTTCTTC
TRBD1	once	17	TRBV28	TRBJ2-3	CASSSPRPGQGRNTQYF	TGTGCCAGCAGTTCCCCGCGACCGGGACAGGGTAGGAATACGCAGTATTTT
NA	NA	13	TRBV9	TRBJ1-3	CASSDNSGNTIYF	TGTGCCAGCAGCGATAACAGCGGAAACACCATATATTTT
TRBD2	NA	16	TRBV9	TRBJ2-1	CASSVASGGSYNEQFF	TGTGCCAGCAGCGTAGCTAGCGGAGGCTCCTACAATGAGCAGTTCTTC
TRBD2	once	17	TRBV4-1	TRBJ2-1	CASSQGLRLAGPNEQFF	TGCGCCAGCAGCCAAGGATTGAGACTAGCGGGGCCCAATGAGCAGTTCTTC
NA	once	12	TRBV7-9	TRBJ2-3	CASRHQGLRWDF	TGTGCCAGCAGACACCAAGGACTACGGTGGGATTTT
TRBD2	NA	16	TRBV15	TRBJ2-1	CATSRGRAGAYNEQFF	TGTGCCACCAGCAGAGGTAGAGCGGGAGCCTACAATGAGCAGTTCTTC
NA	NA	13	TRBV27	TRBJ1-1	CASSRGRSTEAFF	TGTGCCAGCAGCAGGGGTAGGAGCACTGAAGCTTTCTTT